This T cell receptor beta chain was sequenced for a study of blood T cell repertoires in COVID-19. Per the original methods: Amplified reference gene primers provided the basis for estimating nucleated cell counts. Libraries were prepared by immunoSEQ multiplex PCR; TCRdb keeps only in-frame clonotypes and omits some of them. The V and J calls and clone size come from that table; D and trimming were worked out from the DNA. The sample contains around 70,000 clones, around 70% of which appear only once. Sequencing was performed on peripheral blood. The receptor's source is a man in his 70s with acute or convalescent COVID-19.

CDR3 coding DNA: TGCGCCAGCAGCTGGGGACTAGCGAGCTCCTACAATGAGCAGTTCTTC. It translates to CASSWGLASSYNEQFF. The rearrangement links TRBV5-1 to TRBJ2-1; 10 bases align to TRBD2. The V segment lost 3 bases and the J segment 0 bases; nucleotides outside the gene matches: 3. The germline V gene encodes CDR1 SGHRS and CDR2 YFSETQ. The CDR3 is 16 amino acids.